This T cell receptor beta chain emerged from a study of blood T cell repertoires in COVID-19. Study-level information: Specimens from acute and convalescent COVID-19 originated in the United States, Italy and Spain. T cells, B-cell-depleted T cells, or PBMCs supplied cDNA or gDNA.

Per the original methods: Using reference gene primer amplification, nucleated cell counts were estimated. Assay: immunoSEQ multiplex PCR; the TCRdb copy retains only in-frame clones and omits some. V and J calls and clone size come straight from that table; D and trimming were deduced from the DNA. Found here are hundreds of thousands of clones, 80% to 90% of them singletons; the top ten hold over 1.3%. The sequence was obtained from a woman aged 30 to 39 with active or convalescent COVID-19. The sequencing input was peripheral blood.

The CDR3 here is CASRAAPATYNEQFF. The CDR3 DNA sequence: TGTGCCAGCAGAGCGGCCCCGGCGACATACAATGAGCAGTTCTTC. The gene calls are TRBV3-1 (or the pseudogene TRBV3-2) and TRBJ2-1; the D gene is possibly TRBD2 (5 bases). Trimming shortened V by 6 bases and J by 4 bases, and 16 bases separated the two germline ends. In germline, CDR1 is LGHDT, CDR2 YNNKEL (reference sequence). This CDR3 contains 15 residues.